The 8 T cell receptor beta chains reported below all come from one sample, sequenced in a study of cytomegalovirus exposure and HLA in healthy donors. The PCR made use of 60 Vbeta and 13 Jbeta primers. Libraries were prepared by immunoSEQ multiplex PCR; TCRdb keeps only in-frame clonotypes and omits some of them. The sample yields around 130,000 clones, around 75% seen once. The sequencing sample was made of PBMCs. These receptors were obtained from a young man in good health and CMV-seronegative.

The chain couples TRBV7-2 to TRBJ1-2, with TRBD1 matching over 10 bases. Per germline, CDR1 SGHTA and CDR2 FQGNSA. The V and J ends lost 6 bases and 4 bases, in that order; junction bases with no gene match: 11. The CDR3 is made up of 16 amino acids. This CDR3 is CASSKKPGQGIYGYTF. As DNA, the CDR3 is TGTGCCAGCAGTAAGAAGCCGGGACAGGGGATCTATGGCTACACCTTC.

The V call is TRBV27, the J call TRBJ1-1; D may be TRBD1 (5 bases). V shed 3 bases and J shed 0 bases, with 17 bases lying between them. This CDR3 has 17 amino acids. CDR1 MNHEY and CDR2 SMNVEV come from the germline V gene (reference sequence). CDR3 DNA: TGTGCCAGCAGTTTTGAGAGGACACCTCTTCTGAACACTGAAGCTTTCTTT. Translating gives CASSFERTPLLNTEAFF.

The gene calls are TRBV30 and TRBJ2-7; 7 bases line up with TRBD2. After removal of 4 bases from V and 6 bases from J, the junction contained 9 bases not matched to a gene. From germline, CDR1 is GTSNPN and CDR2 SVGIG (reference sequence). The CDR3 sequence is 13 residues long. CDR3 bases: TGTGCCTGGAATCCCGGGACTAACCGCGAGCAGTACTTC. Its translation is CAWNPGTNREQYF.

This rearrangement joins TRBV27 to TRBJ2-5, with D maybe TRBD1 (6 bases). The CDR3 extends over 17 amino acids. Germline V gene lookup returns CDR1 MNHEY and CDR2 SMNVEV (reference sequence). V gave up 2 bases and J gave up 1 base, with 17 bases separating them. Here the CDR3 reads CASSLPEDRRSQETQYF. The CDR3 DNA sequence: TGTGCCAGCAGTTTACCGGAAGACAGGAGATCCCAAGAGACCCAGTACTTC.

This chain links TRBV7-8 with TRBJ1-1; 9 nucleotides align to TRBD1. CDR3 length: 14 residues. The V gene's germline CDR1 is SGHVS and CDR2 FQNEAQ. J was trimmed by 6 bases and V by 3 bases; bases with no gene match: 5. The CDR3 DNA sequence: TGTGCCAGCAGCTTTATACAGGGGGCAGCTGAAGCTTTCTTT. It translates to CASSFIQGAAEAFF.

This rearrangement joins TRBV30 to TRBJ1-4; the D gene is possibly TRBD1 (5 bases). The CDR3 runs 13 residues. V gave up 7 bases and J gave up 0 bases, with 9 bases separating them. The germline V gene has CDR1 GTSNPN and CDR2 SVGIG (reference sequence). The CDR3 nucleotides are TGTGCCTTTGACAGAACAACTAATGAAAAACTGTTTTTT. Residues: CAFDRTTNEKLFF.

This clone was detected only a few times. This chain connects TRBV10-3 to TRBJ2-7; 10 nucleotides agree with TRBD2. With 4 bases clipped from V and 3 bases from J, the junction kept 6 bases outside the gene matches. The germline V gene has CDR1 ENHRY and CDR2 SYGVKD. The CDR3 runs 15 residues. CDR3 protein: CAISGGTSAHYEQYF. In DNA form, the CDR3 reads TGTGCCATCAGTGGAGGGACTAGCGCGCACTACGAGCAGTACTTC.

The V and J genes are TRBV7-2 and TRBJ2-3; 10 nucleotides match TRBD2. The V gene end was trimmed by 5 bases and the J gene end by 5 bases; junction bases not matched to a gene: 10. CDR1 is SGHTA and CDR2 is FQGNSA in the germline V gene. This CDR3 is 16 amino acids long. The CDR3 DNA is TGTGCCAGCAGCACCGCTAGCGGGGGTAGGGGAGATACGCAGTATTTT. Encoded protein: CASSTASGGRGDTQYF.